This TCR beta chain is from a study of persistence of HIV-infected CD4 T cells. Overlapping HIV-1 Gag 15-mer peptides at approximately 1 ug per peptide per mL were used. Sorted nonresponding memory CD4+ T cells were CD40L-negative, CD69-negative, CD45RO-high. For at least 4 years, plasma HIV-1 RNA was undetectable (<50 copies/mL). V shed 4 bases, J shed 3 bases, and the junction held 5 bases outside the gene matches. There are 14 residues in the CDR3. Germline values: CDR1 LNHDA, CDR2 SQIVND (reference sequence). With respect to this clone: What it recognizes is unknown.

The libraries were made with immunoSEQ version 4 in survey mode. The repertoire was sequenced with immunoSEQ multiplex PCR; TCRdb's copy has only in-frame clones and lacks some. The sample carries about 36,000 clones, about 84% recorded once. The material was cultured CD4+ T cells from PBMCs, obtained from a patient who received antiretroviral therapy. The clonotype originates from an adult with HIV. The donor label of this sample is uncertain. The rearrangement links TRBV19 to TRBJ1-2; 7 bases fit TRBD1. CDR3 in amino acids: CASSTLGQDYGYTF. CDR3 DNA: TGTGCCAGTAGTACGCTAGGACAGGACTATGGCTACACCTTC.